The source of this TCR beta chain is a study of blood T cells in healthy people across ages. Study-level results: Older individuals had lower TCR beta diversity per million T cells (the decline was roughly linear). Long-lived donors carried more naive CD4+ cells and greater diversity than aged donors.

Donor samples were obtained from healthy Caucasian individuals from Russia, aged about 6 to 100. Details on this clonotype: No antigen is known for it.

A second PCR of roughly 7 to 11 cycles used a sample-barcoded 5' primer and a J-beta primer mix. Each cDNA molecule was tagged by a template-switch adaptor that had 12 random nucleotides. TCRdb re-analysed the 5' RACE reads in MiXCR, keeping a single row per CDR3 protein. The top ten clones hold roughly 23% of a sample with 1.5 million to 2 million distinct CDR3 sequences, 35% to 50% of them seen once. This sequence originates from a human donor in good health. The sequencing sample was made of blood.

In DNA, the CDR3 is TGTGCCACCAGTGGTTTTAGGCGGGGAGACAATGAGCAGTTCTTC. Its protein product is CATSGFRRGDNEQFF. V and J are TRBV24-1 and TRBJ2-1; a weak D match, TRBD2 (6 bases). V was pared by 5 bases and J by 5 bases, with 15 bases between. CDR1 and CDR2 from the germline V gene are KGHDR and SFDVKD. CDR3 length: 15 amino acids.